Below are 11 T cell receptor beta chains sequenced from a single sample in a study of cytomegalovirus exposure and HLA in healthy donors. 13 Jbeta primers and 60 Vbeta primers were used for the PCR. The assay was immunoSEQ multiplex PCR, and TCRdb's table has in-frame clones only and misses some. The sample contains some 220,000 clones, 70% to 85% of which appear only once. Sequenced material: PBMCs. The receptor source for this set is a woman aged 40 to 50 in good health and CMV-seronegative.

This rearrangement joins TRBV9 to TRBJ2-7, with D maybe TRBD2 (5 bases). The CDR3 contains 14 residues. V lost 3 bases to trimming and J lost 5 bases, with 15 bases between them. The germline CDR1 and CDR2 sequences are SGDLS and YYNGEE. CDR3 coding DNA: TGTGCCAGCAGCGCCGGACTTGAGGGCCACGAGCAGTACTTC. This codes for CASSAGLEGHEQYF.

This chain uses TRBV29-1 with TRBJ2-7; tentatively, D is TRBD1 (6 bases). Germline V gene lookup returns CDR1 SQVTM and CDR2 ANQGSEA. The V end lost 5 bases, the J end lost 3 bases, and 14 bases lay between the germline ends. This CDR3 spans 13 amino acids. This chain's CDR3 is CSVQDSMNYEQYF. CDR3 bases: TGCAGCGTTCAGGACAGTATGAACTACGAGCAGTACTTC.

This chain uses TRBV25-1 with TRBJ1-6, with TRBD1 identical over 8 bases. CDR3 length equals 14 residues. V trimming: 7 bases; J trimming: 9 bases; junction bases outside the gene matches: 8. Germline loops: CDR1 MGHDK, CDR2 SYGVNS. The CDR3 nucleotides are TGTGCCAGCACCCCCGGGACAGGCGGTTCACCCCTCCACTTT. Encoded protein: CASTPGTGGSPLHF.

This chain joins TRBV27 and TRBJ1-6, with TRBD1 matching 8 bases. Germline V lookup: CDR1 MNHEY, CDR2 SMNVEV (reference sequence). V trimming: 4 bases; J trimming: 9 bases; junction bases outside the gene matches: 8. There are 15 residues in the CDR3. CDR3 bases: TGTGCCAGCAGTTCCGCGGACAGGGTGGGTTCACCCCTCCACTTT. Protein: CASSSADRVGSPLHF.

This clone was counted only a few times. The V gene is TRBV29-1, the J gene TRBJ1-5, with TRBD1 identical over 8 bases. Germline loops: CDR1 SQVTM, CDR2 ANQGSEA. This CDR3 is built from 13 residues. The junction had 8 bases not matched to a gene; V was cut back by 7 bases and J by 6 bases. The CDR3 spells CSASTGEGQPQHF. The CDR3 nucleotides read TGCAGCGCCTCGACAGGGGAAGGTCAGCCCCAGCATTTT.

The chain carries TRBV2 and TRBJ1-3; D remains ambiguous. The V gene lost 8 bases and the J gene lost 0 bases, with 8 bases spanning the gap. There are 13 residues in the CDR3. Germline lookup yields CDR1 SNHLY and CDR2 FYNNEI. The CDR3 spells CASPVISGNTIYF. The CDR3 DNA follows: TGTGCCAGCCCGGTAATCTCTGGAAACACCATATATTTT.

J is TRBJ1-1 and V is TRBV29-1; D remains ambiguous. In germline, CDR1 is SQVTM, CDR2 ANQGSEA. With 7 bases removed from V and 1 base from J, the gap between germline ends came to 13 bases. The CDR3 runs 13 residues. CDR3 bases: TGCAGCGCAGCGGGAGGTCCGAACACTGAAGCTTTCTTT. It encodes CSAAGGPNTEAFF.

V usage is TRBV15 and J usage is TRBJ1-5, with D unresolved. From germline, CDR1 is LNHNV and CDR2 YYDKDF (reference sequence). The V end lost 5 bases, the J end lost 4 bases, and 12 bases lay between the germline ends. The CDR3 is 14 residues long. The CDR3 sequence is CATSVPGWNQPQHF. The CDR3 DNA is TGTGCCACCAGCGTTCCGGGGTGGAATCAGCCCCAGCATTTT.

The chain uses TRBV5-4 and TRBJ2-3; tentatively, D is TRBD2 (7 bases). The CDR3 consists of 15 residues. V shed 2 bases and J shed 4 bases, with 14 bases lying between them. Germline-derived CDR1 and CDR2 are SGHNT and YYREEE (reference sequence). CDR3 amino acids: CASSLGGVRSDTQYF. DNA of the CDR3: TGTGCCAGCAGCTTAGGGGGGGTACGGTCAGATACGCAGTATTTT.

CDR3 loop: CASSPQPAGATDTQYF. The DNA of the CDR3 is TGTGCCAGCAGCCCCCAACCAGCGGGGGCCACAGATACGCAGTATTTT. The chain recombines TRBV7-6 with TRBJ2-3, with TRBD2 identical over 8 bases. V lost 5 bases and J lost 2; bases outside the gene matches: 9. This CDR3 contains 16 residues. Per the germline V gene, CDR1 is SGHVS and CDR2 is FNYEAQ.

The chain links TRBV19 to TRBJ1-1, with TRBD1 matching over 7 bases. The CDR3 runs 14 residues. Germline assignment: CDR1 LNHDA and CDR2 SQIVND (reference sequence). With V trimmed by 4 bases and J by 6 bases, 8 bases remained unmatched. The CDR3 here is CASSTPGGSPEAFF. CDR3 sequence (DNA): TGTGCCAGTAGTACGCCAGGGGGAAGTCCTGAAGCTTTCTTT.